This T cell receptor beta chain was sequenced in a study of blood T cell repertoires in COVID-19. TCRdb keeps only in-frame clones here, not all; method: immunoSEQ multiplex PCR. Of 250,000 or so clones listed, about 91% were seen once; the top ten hold 0.95% to 1.5%. This CDR3 contains 15 residues. In germline, CDR1 is MNHEY, CDR2 SMNVEV (reference sequence). The ends lost 3 bases at V and 4 bases at J; junction bases unmatched: 4. The sequencing input was PBMCs or T cells enriched from blood (not recorded which). The TCR originated in a human donor in a cohort exposed to, infected with or recovered from COVID-19 (not recorded which). The donor label of this sample is uncertain. The J gene is TRBJ2-1, the V gene TRBV27, with 9 positions matching TRBD2. CDR3 nucleotides: TGTGCCAGCAGTTTGGCACTAGCGGGTTACAATGAGCAGTTCTTC. Translating it yields CASSLALAGYNEQFF.